A selection of T cell receptor beta chains follows, all from one sample in a study of regulatory T cells in long-lasting Graves disease. TCRdb analysed the multiplex PCR reads with MiXCR anew, one entry per CDR3 protein. The sample has about 620,000 distinct CDR3 sequences, roughly 15% seen once. In addition, the sample was reused for a study of T cells in Graves' hyperthyroidism and ophthalmopathy.

The sample here was peripheral blood mononuclear cells (PBMCs), taken at new diagnosis, from a patient treated with antithyroid drugs. The receptor source for this set is a woman in her thirties with Graves disease. The CDR3 runs from the conserved cysteine through the conserved F or W. Fields, in order: clone size, V gene, D gene, J gene, CDR3 protein, CDR3 DNA. A D gene is named only where the DNA matches it firmly. For some rows the clone size is stated as once, few or many, or as a class when expanded; others skip it.

clone size: few
V gene: TRBV5-1
D gene: TRBD1
J gene: TRBJ1-6
CDR3 protein: CASSLAGGQGNSPLHF
CDR3 DNA: TGCGCCAGCAGCTTGGCCGGGGGACAGGGTAATTCACCCCTCCACTTT

clone size: many
V gene: TRBV28
D gene: -
J gene: TRBJ2-3
CDR3 protein: CAPRREDTQYF
CDR3 DNA: TGTGCCCCCCGACGGGAGGATACGCAGTATTTT

clone size: many
V gene: TRBV5-1
D gene: -
J gene: TRBJ1-1
CDR3 protein: CASRVGAATEAFF
CDR3 DNA: TGCGCCAGCAGGGTGGGGGCGGCCACTGAAGCTTTCTTT

clone size: -
V gene: TRBV14
D gene: -
J gene: TRBJ2-3
CDR3 protein: CASSQLGSLLYF
CDR3 DNA: TGTGCCAGCAGCCAATTGGGATCGCTTCTTTATTTT

clone size: few
V gene: TRBV7-2
D gene: -
J gene: TRBJ2-3
CDR3 protein: CASTNRQSSTDTQYF
CDR3 DNA: TGTGCCAGCACCAATAGACAGTCTAGCACAGATACGCAGTATTTT

clone size: few
V gene: TRBV3-1
D gene: -
J gene: TRBJ1-2
CDR3 protein: CASSQEAPTVAGGYTF
CDR3 DNA: TGTGCCAGCAGCCAAGAAGCCCCGACAGTAGCGGGTGGCTACACCTTC

clone size: few
V gene: TRBV18
D gene: -
J gene: TRBJ2-1
CDR3 protein: CASSLVYGSSYNEQFF
CDR3 DNA: TGTGCCAGCTCTCTAGTTTACGGGAGCTCCTACAATGAGCAGTTCTTC

clone size: -
V gene: TRBV5-1
D gene: TRBD1
J gene: TRBJ2-7
CDR3 protein: CASSPGQGRGWGDYEQYF
CDR3 DNA: TGCGCCAGCTCCCCGGGACAGGGTAGGGGATGGGGAGACTACGAGCAGTACTTC

clone size: -
V gene: TRBV29-1
D gene: -
J gene: TRBJ2-1
CDR3 protein: CSDSDWGSSYNEQFF
CDR3 DNA: TGCAGCGATAGCGACTGGGGCAGCTCCTACAATGAGCAGTTCTTC

clone size: -
V gene: TRBV18
D gene: TRBD1
J gene: TRBJ1-2
CDR3 protein: CASSPRQGEHYGYTF
CDR3 DNA: TGTGCCAGCTCACCCAGACAGGGGGAACACTATGGCTACACCTTC